These T cell receptor beta chains were read from a single sample in a study of T cell repertoires in cytomegalovirus infection. TCRdb analysed the reads with MiXCR anew, one entry per CDR3 protein. The sample lists hundreds of thousands of distinct CDR3 sequences; approximately 31% were seen once. These receptors' targets are unknown. This material consisted of cultured CD8+ T cells from PBMCs, taken from culture after CMV antigen stimulation. The receptors shown here come from a human donor in good health (CMV status not recorded). Some clones in this sample may be carry-over from other donors' samples. Both conserved end residues are part of each CDR3. D genes are given only for firm matches. The size entry is marked missing in some rows and otherwise reads once, few, many or a size class.

CDR3 DNA: TGTGCCAGCAGCCTCCGGGGTCAAAATCAGCCCCAGCATTTT
CDR3 protein: CASSLRGQNQPQHF
V gene: TRBV28
clone size: few
J gene: TRBJ1-5
D gene: .

CDR3 DNA: TGTGCCAGCATCCCAACCCCCCCACTAGATACGCAGTATTTT
CDR3 protein: CASIPTPPLDTQYF
V gene: TRBV7-4
clone size: .
J gene: TRBJ2-3
D gene: .

CDR3 DNA: TGTGCCAGCAGCTTAAGGGCCGGGGATGAAAAACTGTTTTTT
CDR3 protein: CASSLRAGDEKLFF
V gene: TRBV7-6
clone size: .
J gene: TRBJ1-4
D gene: .

CDR3 DNA: TGTGCCAGCAGTTTAGTCGCCCTGATTTCCTCTGGAAACACCATATATTTT
CDR3 protein: CASSLVALISSGNTIYF
V gene: TRBV12-3/TRBV12-4
clone size: .
J gene: TRBJ1-3
D gene: .

CDR3 DNA: TGTGCCAGCGGAGGTGGGGGGTCTGGGGCCAACGTCCTGACTTTC
CDR3 protein: CASGGGGSGANVLTF
V gene: TRBV27
clone size: .
J gene: TRBJ2-6
D gene: .

CDR3 DNA: TGTGCAGCCGGGGTTGGCGAGACCCAGTACTTC
CDR3 protein: CAAGVGETQYF
V gene: TRBV5-8
clone size: .
J gene: TRBJ2-5
D gene: .

CDR3 DNA: TGTGCCAGCACCCAAGGGACCAACCGTATGCATGAGCAGTTCTTC
CDR3 protein: CASTQGTNRMHEQFF
V gene: TRBV6-1
clone size: .
J gene: TRBJ2-1
D gene: .

CDR3 DNA: TGCAGCATCAACCGGGACGGTGGAGGCTACACCTTC
CDR3 protein: CSINRDGGGYTF
V gene: TRBV29-1
clone size: many
J gene: TRBJ1-2
D gene: .

CDR3 DNA: TGTGCCAGTAAGAGCAGGGGCGGCAATCAGCCCCAGCATTTT
CDR3 protein: CASKSRGGNQPQHF
V gene: TRBV19
clone size: few
J gene: TRBJ1-5
D gene: .

CDR3 DNA: TGCAGCGCCTGGACAGGGGGAGGTCGCGGCTACACCTTC
CDR3 protein: CSAWTGGGRGYTF
V gene: TRBV29-1
clone size: .
J gene: TRBJ1-2
D gene: TRBD1

CDR3 DNA: TGTGCCATCAGTGATGGCCGCTCAAACACCGGGGAGCTGTTTTTT
CDR3 protein: CAISDGRSNTGELFF
V gene: TRBV10-3
clone size: .
J gene: TRBJ2-2
D gene: .

CDR3 DNA: TGTGCCAGCAGCTTATTCAATCAGGATAGCAATCAGCCCCAGCATTTT
CDR3 protein: CASSLFNQDSNQPQHF
V gene: TRBV7-8
clone size: many
J gene: TRBJ1-5
D gene: .

CDR3 DNA: TGTGCCAGCCAAGGGGAACCCGGGGTAAGAGATTACCTTTACGAGCAGTACTTC
CDR3 protein: CASQGEPGVRDYLYEQYF
V gene: TRBV7-9
clone size: few
J gene: TRBJ2-7
D gene: .

CDR3 DNA: TGTGCTAGTGGTTTTGAATCCCCAGGGTTCAATCAGCCCCAGCATTTT
CDR3 protein: CASGFESPGFNQPQHF
V gene: TRBV12-5
clone size: .
J gene: TRBJ1-5
D gene: .

CDR3 DNA: TGTGCCAGCAGTTTGTACAGGGAGGATGGAACTTTCTTT
CDR3 protein: CASSLYREDGTFF
V gene: TRBV6-5
clone size: medium-sized
J gene: TRBJ1-1
D gene: .

CDR3 DNA: TGTGCCAGCAGCGACGAACAGGGGGCGCCGGACACCGGGGAGCTGTTTTTT
CDR3 protein: CASSDEQGAPDTGELFF
V gene: TRBV2
clone size: few
J gene: TRBJ2-2
D gene: TRBD1

CDR3 DNA: TGTGCCACCAGCAGAGTGCCGGGACAGGGGAAGTTTGTTGGAGCTTTCTTT
CDR3 protein: CATSRVPGQGKFVGAFF
V gene: TRBV15
clone size: .
J gene: TRBJ1-1
D gene: TRBD1

CDR3 DNA: TGTGCCAGCAGCTTTACCGGGACAGGTTATATCTATGGCTACACCTTC
CDR3 protein: CASSFTGTGYIYGYTF
V gene: TRBV12-3/TRBV12-4
clone size: .
J gene: TRBJ1-2
D gene: TRBD1

CDR3 DNA: TGTGCCAGCAGCCAACCCCGACGGGACCCCAGGGAGCAGTTCTTC
CDR3 protein: CASSQPRRDPREQFF
V gene: TRBV7-6
clone size: .
J gene: TRBJ2-1
D gene: .

CDR3 DNA: TGTGCCAGCAGCCCTAGCGGGGATCAGTTCTTC
CDR3 protein: CASSPSGDQFF
V gene: TRBV11-2
clone size: once
J gene: TRBJ2-1
D gene: TRBD2

CDR3 DNA: TGTGTCAGCAGCCCAAGGACAGGGAGAACTGAAGCTTTCTTT
CDR3 protein: CVSSPRTGRTEAFF
V gene: TRBV9
clone size: .
J gene: TRBJ1-1
D gene: TRBD1

CDR3 DNA: TGTGCCAGCAGCGTGAACTTAGCGGGGGGGCAAAATGAGCAGTTCTTC
CDR3 protein: CASSVNLAGGQNEQFF
V gene: TRBV9
clone size: .
J gene: TRBJ2-1
D gene: TRBD2

CDR3 DNA: TGTGCCAGCAGTTACGACGGAAGGGGTGGCTACACCTTC
CDR3 protein: CASSYDGRGGYTF
V gene: TRBV6-2/TRBV6-3
clone size: .
J gene: TRBJ1-2
D gene: .

CDR3 DNA: TGTGCCAGCTCACCAGAGGACAGGGACCATAATTCACCCCTCCACTTT
CDR3 protein: CASSPEDRDHNSPLHF
V gene: TRBV18
clone size: .
J gene: TRBJ1-6
D gene: TRBD1

CDR3 DNA: TGTGCCAGCAGTCGGAGCGGGGTTACAGATACGCAGTATTTT
CDR3 protein: CASSRSGVTDTQYF
V gene: TRBV12-3/TRBV12-4
clone size: .
J gene: TRBJ2-3
D gene: TRBD2

CDR3 DNA: TGTGCCAGCAGCTTGTTAGGACAGGGGGCCGAACTGAACACTGAAGCTTTCTTT
CDR3 protein: CASSLLGQGAELNTEAFF
V gene: TRBV5-4
clone size: .
J gene: TRBJ1-1
D gene: TRBD1

CDR3 DNA: TGTGCCAGCAGTTCTACTAGCGGGGGCCTCACAGATACGCAGTATTTT
CDR3 protein: CASSSTSGGLTDTQYF
V gene: TRBV7-2
clone size: many
J gene: TRBJ2-3
D gene: TRBD2

CDR3 DNA: TGCGCCAGCAGCACCAATCGACAGGGGAACGGGGAGCTGTTTTTT
CDR3 protein: CASSTNRQGNGELFF
V gene: TRBV5-1
clone size: few
J gene: TRBJ2-2
D gene: TRBD1

CDR3 DNA: TGTGCCAGCCACCGAGGCGGGGCTAGAGGCACTGAAGCTTTCTTT
CDR3 protein: CASHRGGARGTEAFF
V gene: TRBV12-3/TRBV12-4
clone size: .
J gene: TRBJ1-1
D gene: .

CDR3 DNA: TGCGCCAGCAGCCAAGAGGAGGTCCGGAGTGAAAAACTGTTTTTT
CDR3 protein: CASSQEEVRSEKLFF
V gene: TRBV4-1
clone size: .
J gene: TRBJ1-4
D gene: .

CDR3 DNA: TGTGCCAGCAGCTTGGGACAGGGGCTCTGGAACACCGGGGAGCTGTTTTTT
CDR3 protein: CASSLGQGLWNTGELFF
V gene: TRBV11-2
clone size: few
J gene: TRBJ2-2
D gene: TRBD1

CDR3 DNA: TGTGCCAGCAGCTTAGTCGAGGAGGCGGTTGGCTACACCTTC
CDR3 protein: CASSLVEEAVGYTF
V gene: TRBV7-2
clone size: many
J gene: TRBJ1-2
D gene: .

CDR3 DNA: TGTGCCAGCAGTCCCTCGACCAGGAAGTACTTC
CDR3 protein: CASSPSTRKYF
V gene: TRBV12-3/TRBV12-4
clone size: .
J gene: TRBJ2-7
D gene: .

CDR3 DNA: TGTGCCCTGGGGCAGGGGAGAAATCAGCCCCAGCATTTT
CDR3 protein: CALGQGRNQPQHF
V gene: TRBV2
clone size: few
J gene: TRBJ1-5
D gene: .

CDR3 DNA: TGCAGCGTTGAAGATCGCCACGGCTACACCTTC
CDR3 protein: CSVEDRHGYTF
V gene: TRBV29-1
clone size: .
J gene: TRBJ1-2
D gene: .

CDR3 DNA: TGTGCCACCAGCAGAGGGGGAAGGACTAGCGGGACGTACAATGAGCAGTTCTTC
CDR3 protein: CATSRGGRTSGTYNEQFF
V gene: TRBV15
clone size: .
J gene: TRBJ2-1
D gene: TRBD2

CDR3 DNA: TGTGCCAGCAGCGATATATGGAAACAGACCCAGTACTTC
CDR3 protein: CASSDIWKQTQYF
V gene: TRBV2
clone size: few
J gene: TRBJ2-5
D gene: .

CDR3 DNA: TGTGCCGTTTCAGCGACTTACAATGAGCAGTTCTTC
CDR3 protein: CAVSATYNEQFF
V gene: TRBV12-3/TRBV12-4
clone size: .
J gene: TRBJ2-1
D gene: .

CDR3 DNA: TGTGCCAGTAGGGGACAGAATCAGCCCCAGCATTTT
CDR3 protein: CASRGQNQPQHF
V gene: TRBV19
clone size: once
J gene: TRBJ1-5
D gene: TRBD1

CDR3 DNA: TGTGCCAGCTCACCTCTAAGGGACAATGAGCAGTTCTTC
CDR3 protein: CASSPLRDNEQFF
V gene: TRBV18
clone size: .
J gene: TRBJ2-1
D gene: .

CDR3 DNA: TGTGCCAGCAGTTATGGGGGTCATCAGCCCCAGCATTTT
CDR3 protein: CASSYGGHQPQHF
V gene: TRBV25-1
clone size: .
J gene: TRBJ1-5
D gene: .

CDR3 DNA: TGTGCCAGCAGAAATGACAGCACCCGCTTTGGCTACACCTTC
CDR3 protein: CASRNDSTRFGYTF
V gene: TRBV6-2/TRBV6-3
clone size: .
J gene: TRBJ1-2
D gene: .

CDR3 DNA: TGCGCCAGCAGCCAAAGGGGGCTTACCTACAATGAGCAGTTCTTC
CDR3 protein: CASSQRGLTYNEQFF
V gene: TRBV4-1
clone size: few
J gene: TRBJ2-1
D gene: TRBD1

CDR3 DNA: TGTGCCATCAGTGAGAGCGGGGGGGCTACCGAGCAGTACTTC
CDR3 protein: CAISESGGATEQYF
V gene: TRBV10-3
clone size: .
J gene: TRBJ2-7
D gene: TRBD2

CDR3 DNA: TGTGCCAGCAGTTTCGTGGTTGGGGGCGAAGATACGCAGTATTTT
CDR3 protein: CASSFVVGGEDTQYF
V gene: TRBV27
clone size: few
J gene: TRBJ2-3
D gene: .